A selection of T cell receptor beta chains follows, all from one sample in a study of T cell responses to AZD1222 COVID-19 vaccine. Profiled with immunoSEQ multiplex PCR; TCRdb holds only in-frame clones, not every one. The sample comprises 110,000 to 150,000 clones, about 92% of which are singletons, and roughly 3.4% rests with the top ten. The sequenced sample was peripheral blood, obtained 28 days after the second AZD1222 dose. Receptors originate from an adult who received the AZD1222 COVID-19 vaccine. CDR3s include the opening cysteine and the closing phenylalanine or tryptophan. D genes are given only for firm matches. Size tells how often a clone was seen (once, few, many) or the class of an expanded clone, and some rows leave it out.

CDR3: CAWSRQGRSETQYF
DNA: TGTGCCTGGAGTCGACAGGGGCGGTCGGAGACCCAGTACTTC
V: TRBV30
size: -
J: TRBJ2-5
D: TRBD1

CDR3: CASSLDGSNQPQHF
DNA: TGTGCCAGCAGTTTGGACGGCAGTAATCAGCCCCAGCATTTT
V: TRBV6-2/TRBV6-3
size: -
J: TRBJ1-5
D: -

CDR3: CASTGTSYEQYF
DNA: TGTGCCAGCACCGGGACCTCCTACGAGCAGTACTTC
V: TRBV6-6
size: -
J: TRBJ2-7
D: -

CDR3: CASSFGTRATDTQYF
DNA: TGTGCCAGCAGCTTTGGGACCCGCGCCACAGATACGCAGTATTTT
V: TRBV5-5
size: -
J: TRBJ2-3
D: -

CDR3: CASLSGGAFF
DNA: TGTGCCAGCCTTAGCGGGGGGGCTTTCTTT
V: TRBV7-2
size: -
J: TRBJ1-1
D: -

CDR3: CSVEVVGQGAHEQYF
DNA: TGCAGCGTTGAAGTAGTAGGGCAGGGCGCCCACGAGCAGTACTTC
V: TRBV29-1
size: once
J: TRBJ2-7
D: -

CDR3: CASSLMGLGELFF
DNA: TGTGCCAGCAGTTTGATGGGGCTCGGGGAGCTGTTTTTT
V: TRBV12-3/TRBV12-4
size: -
J: TRBJ2-2
D: -

CDR3: CSVDQRATSSTDTQYF
DNA: TGCAGCGTTGATCAGCGGGCCACCTCTAGCACAGATACGCAGTATTTT
V: TRBV29-1
size: -
J: TRBJ2-3
D: -

CDR3: CASSSLGGGETGELFF
DNA: TGTGCCAGCAGCTCGCTTGGGGGAGGTGAAACCGGGGAGCTGTTTTTT
V: TRBV7-9
size: once
J: TRBJ2-2
D: -

CDR3: CASSATSGRANEQFF
DNA: TGTGCCAGTAGTGCAACTAGCGGGAGGGCTAATGAGCAGTTCTTC
V: TRBV19
size: -
J: TRBJ2-1
D: TRBD2

CDR3: CASSGSRGTDEQFF
DNA: TGTGCCAGCAGCGGTAGTAGAGGTACCGATGAGCAGTTCTTC
V: TRBV9
size: -
J: TRBJ2-1
D: -

CDR3: CASSSTGKRAYEQYF
DNA: TGTGCCAGCAGCTCTACAGGGAAGAGGGCCTACGAGCAGTACTTC
V: TRBV7-9
size: -
J: TRBJ2-7
D: -

CDR3: CASSLVASGEQFF
DNA: TGTGCCAGCTCCCTAGTAGCATCGGGTGAGCAGTTCTTC
V: TRBV25-1
size: -
J: TRBJ2-1
D: -

CDR3: CASSLNPRRTGDNSNQPQHF
DNA: TGTGCCAGCAGCTTAAATCCGCGTCGGACAGGGGATAATAGCAATCAGCCCCAGCATTTT
V: TRBV7-3
size: -
J: TRBJ1-5
D: TRBD1

CDR3: CASSKGTGDPYSNQPQHF
DNA: TGTGCCAGCAGCAAAGGGACAGGGGACCCTTATAGCAATCAGCCCCAGCATTTT
V: TRBV9
size: -
J: TRBJ1-5
D: TRBD1

CDR3: CASSQLGQGGDYGYTF
DNA: TGCGCCAGCAGCCAACTGGGACAGGGGGGGGACTATGGCTACACCTTC
V: TRBV4-1
size: -
J: TRBJ1-2
D: TRBD1

CDR3: CASSQAGGTEAFF
DNA: TGTGCCAGCAGTCAGGCGGGGGGCACTGAAGCTTTCTTT
V: TRBV5-8
size: -
J: TRBJ1-1
D: -

CDR3: CASQREGRAGRNEQFF
DNA: TGTGCCAGCCAACGCGAGGGGAGGGCCGGTAGGAATGAGCAGTTCTTC
V: TRBV2
size: -
J: TRBJ2-1
D: TRBD2

CDR3: CASSQDHVRVSGGGYTF
DNA: TGCGCCAGCAGCCAAGATCATGTTAGGGTGAGCGGGGGCGGCTACACCTTC
V: TRBV4-3
size: few
J: TRBJ1-2
D: -

CDR3: CASSAARQGENGYTF
DNA: TGTGCCAGCAGCGCCGCCAGGCAGGGTGAAAATGGCTACACCTTC
V: TRBV9
size: few
J: TRBJ1-2
D: -

CDR3: CASSFGLEGEQYF
DNA: TGTGCCAGCAGCTTCGGTCTAGAGGGCGAGCAGTACTTC
V: TRBV7-3
size: -
J: TRBJ2-7
D: -

CDR3: CASRYQLAGAYNEQFF
DNA: TGTGCCAGCAGGTACCAACTAGCGGGAGCTTACAATGAGCAGTTCTTC
V: TRBV6-2/TRBV6-3
size: -
J: TRBJ2-1
D: TRBD2

CDR3: CASSSTGTSGSHEQFF
DNA: TGTGCCAGCAGCTCAACCGGGACTAGCGGGAGTCATGAGCAGTTCTTC
V: TRBV3-1/TRBV3-2
size: -
J: TRBJ2-1
D: TRBD2

CDR3: CASLADGNYGYTF
DNA: TGTGCGTCTCTCGCGGACGGAAACTATGGCTACACCTTC
V: TRBV10-3
size: -
J: TRBJ1-2
D: -

CDR3: CASSPQVGDYEQYF
DNA: TGTGCCAGCTCACCCCAGGTCGGGGACTACGAGCAGTACTTC
V: TRBV18
size: -
J: TRBJ2-7
D: -